This T cell receptor (beta chain) was observed in a study of a mutant IDH1 vaccine in newly diagnosed glioma. Overall study context: Earlier treatment was radiotherapy, temozolomide, or both, with most getting both. Week 35 held visit V12, while week 47 held visit V13.

Using immunoSEQ multiplex PCR, the repertoire was profiled, and TCRdb retains in-frame clones only, with some absent. The sample includes 90,000 to 100,000 clones, 85% to 90% seen only once; the top ten take approximately 0.8%. Time point defined: week 47, end of study. In the vaccine, a single dose held 300 ug of the mutant IDH1 20-mer peptide, along with topical imiquimod. The CDR3 extends over 18 amino acids. CDR1 and CDR2 (germline): SGHRS, YFSETQ. With V trimmed by 0 bases and J by 4 bases, 9 bases remained unmatched. On this clone: Its antigen remains unknown.

The J gene is TRBJ2-3, the V gene TRBV5-1; TRBD2 agrees at 12 bases. This TCR came from a woman in her 50s with glioma. The sample here was PBMCs, taken from a glioma patient whose treatment included an IDH1 peptide vaccine. The CDR3: CASSLVTSGRPLADTQYF. The CDR3 coding sequence is TGCGCCAGCAGCTTGGTTACTAGCGGGAGGCCCTTGGCAGATACGCAGTATTTT.